This T cell receptor (beta chain) was retrieved from a study of blood T cell repertoires in COVID-19. TCRdb keeps only in-frame clones here, not all; method: immunoSEQ multiplex PCR. The profile shows just over 300,000 clones, 90% of them singletons. Per germline, CDR1 SGHNT and CDR2 YENEEA. CDR3 length: 13 amino acids. Trimming cost V 0 bases and J 7 bases, with 7 bases left between them. Sequencing was performed on PBMCs or T cells enriched from blood (not recorded which). This receptor was identified in a woman aged 18-29 years with acute COVID-19. The chain combines TRBV11-3 with TRBJ2-1, with D unresolved. CDR3 bases: TGTGCCAGCAGCTTAGACGCTAAGAATGAGCAGTTCTTC. Protein product: CASSLDAKNEQFF.